The source of this T cell receptor (beta chain) is a study of cytomegalovirus exposure and HLA in healthy donors. Looking at the study overall: Ancestry clustering placed roughly four fifths of 350 to 500 genotyped donors in the Caucasian-associated cluster. Study results and caveats: Productive status was seen about 87% or about 30% of the time for most TCR beta V segments in an earlier analysis.

Details on this clone: Its antigen is still unknown.

This CDR3 is 14 amino acids long. The V gene end was trimmed by 10 bases and the J gene end by 9 bases; junction bases not matched to a gene: 12. Germline V gene lookup returns CDR1 MNHEY and CDR2 SMNVEV (reference sequence). PCR primers comprised 60 Vbeta and 13 Jbeta primers. TCRdb's table, derived via immunoSEQ multiplex PCR, lists solely in-frame clones and lacks some. In the table there are some 100,000 clones, about 75% of which are singletons. The sequence came from a man aged 45-60 years in good health and CMV-seronegative. The sequencing input was PBMCs. V gene TRBV27 combines with J gene TRBJ1-6; 7 nucleotides line up with TRBD1. This CDR3 reads CATKLQGVSSPLHF. CDR3 DNA sequence: TGTGCCACCAAACTTCAGGGGGTGAGTTCACCCCTCCACTTT.